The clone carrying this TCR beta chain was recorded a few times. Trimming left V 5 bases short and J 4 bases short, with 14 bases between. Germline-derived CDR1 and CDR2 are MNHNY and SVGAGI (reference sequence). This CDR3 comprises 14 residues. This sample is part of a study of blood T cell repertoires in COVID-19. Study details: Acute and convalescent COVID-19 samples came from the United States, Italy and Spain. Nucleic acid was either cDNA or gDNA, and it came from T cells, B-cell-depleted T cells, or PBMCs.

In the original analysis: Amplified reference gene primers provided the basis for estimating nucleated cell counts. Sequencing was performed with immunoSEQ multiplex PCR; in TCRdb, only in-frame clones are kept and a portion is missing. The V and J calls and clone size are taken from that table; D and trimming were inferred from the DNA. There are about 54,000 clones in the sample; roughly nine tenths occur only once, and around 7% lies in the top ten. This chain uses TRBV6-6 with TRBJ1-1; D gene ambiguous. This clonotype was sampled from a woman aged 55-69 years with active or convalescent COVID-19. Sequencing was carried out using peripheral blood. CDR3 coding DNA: TGTGCCAGCAGTGCGGGAGGAAAGGGCACTGAAGCTTTCTTT. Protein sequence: CASSAGGKGTEAFF.